This TCR beta chain originates from a study of T cell clonotyping in hematopoietic cell transplantation. Broader study findings: After transplant, recipient diversity fell while pathologically expanded clonotypes grew through day 180. Few recipient clonotypes overlapped donors; over 95% were de novo at given depth. CD4 and CD8 repertoire contributions could not be separated without sorting.

Using immunoSEQ multiplex PCR, the repertoire was profiled, and TCRdb retains in-frame clones only, with some absent. The table lists about 8,700 clones, 85% of them singletons, with approximately 32% in the top ten. A word on this clone: What it binds is unknown.

Samples: about 28 days before transplant, then days 30, 100 and 180 after. V gave up 4 bases and J gave up 3 bases, with 16 bases separating them. There are 15 residues in the CDR3. Germline V lookup: CDR1 MNHEY, CDR2 SVGAGI. The TCR was taken from a female patient younger than 45 who had an allogeneic stem cell transplant, so the T cells may come from the graft donor. Some clones in this sample may be carry-over from other donors' samples. The chain has TRBV6-5 and TRBJ2-7; D ambiguous. Specimen: PBMCs, collected 180 days after allogeneic stem cell transplant. This CDR3 is CASSFTRRTDYEQYF. The CDR3 nucleotides read TGTGCCAGCAGTTTTACGCGACGGACGGACTACGAGCAGTACTTC.